A selection of T cell receptor beta chains follows, all from one sample in a study of follicular helper T cells after annual influenza vaccination. Produced via immunoSEQ multiplex PCR; TCRdb's table is partial and in-frame only. The data hold some 2,500 clones, with about 88% observed a single time. Here the sequenced sample was CXCR5+ CD38+ circulating T follicular helper cells from blood, taken on the day of influenza vaccination. These receptors all come from an adult who received the influenza vaccine. Both conserved end residues are part of each CDR3. A D gene is named only where the DNA matches it firmly. Size is stated for part of the rows, as once, few or many counts, or as a class when the clone is expanded.

>.|TRBJ2-5|TRBV5-4|15|.
CASSLAGVGLETQYF
TGTGCCAGCAGCTTGGCCGGGGTGGGCTTGGAGACCCAGTACTTC
>.|TRBJ1-6|TRBV28|16|.
CASSFPGAGGISPLHF
TGTGCCAGCAGTTTCCCTGGGGCGGGGGGGATTTCACCCCTCCACTTT
>.|TRBJ2-1|TRBV18|16|.
CASSPPKTATYNEQFF
TGTGCCAGCTCACCACCGAAAACGGCGACATACAATGAGCAGTTCTTC
>.|TRBJ2-2|TRBV19|16|TRBD1
CASTLRTGKGTGELFF
TGTGCCAGTACCCTAAGGACAGGAAAGGGCACCGGGGAGCTGTTTTTT
>.|TRBJ2-7|TRBV7-8|14|.
CASSLSTYSYEQYF
TGTGCCAGCAGCTTATCAACCTACTCCTACGAGCAGTACTTC
>.|TRBJ2-3|TRBV5-1|17|TRBD2
CASSPYFSGEKTDTQYF
TGCGCCAGCAGCCCATATTTTAGCGGGGAGAAAACAGATACGCAGTATTTT
>.|TRBJ2-1|TRBV7-9|19|TRBD2
CASSLVRLAGARSYNEQFF
TGTGCCAGCAGCTTAGTACGGCTAGCGGGGGCCCGATCCTACAATGAGCAGTTCTTC
>.|TRBJ1-2|TRBV5-1|14|TRBD1
CASSLTGTGVGYTF
TGCGCCAGCAGCCTTACCGGGACAGGGGTTGGCTACACCTTC
>.|TRBJ1-6|TRBV4-2|15|.
CASSQGLGYNSPLHF
TGTGCCAGCAGCCAAGGCCTAGGCTATAATTCACCCCTCCACTTT
>.|TRBJ1-2|TRBV10-3|16|TRBD1
CAINLGQGKGNYGYTF
TGTGCCATCAACCTCGGACAGGGCAAGGGGAACTATGGCTACACCTTC
>.|TRBJ1-2|TRBV7-8|13|.
CASGGSGDYGYTF
TGTGCCAGCGGGGGTAGCGGGGACTATGGCTACACCTTC
>once|TRBJ1-5|TRBV2|16|.
CASKLGPGASNQPQHF
TGTGCCAGCAAGCTTGGTCCAGGGGCTAGCAATCAGCCCCAGCATTTT
>.|TRBJ2-6|TRBV5-4|17|TRBD1
CASSPGAGGTGANVLTF
TGTGCCAGCAGCCCCGGGGCAGGGGGCACTGGGGCCAACGTCCTGACTTTC
>.|TRBJ2-5|TRBV29-1|14|TRBD2
CSVAGLAGEETQYF
TGCAGCGTTGCTGGACTAGCGGGTGAAGAGACCCAGTACTTC
>.|TRBJ2-7|TRBV7-8|14|.
CASSAREYSYEQYF
TGTGCCAGCAGCGCCCGGGAGTACTCCTACGAGCAGTACTTC
>.|TRBJ2-1|TRBV28|13|.
CASSFNNHNEQFF
TGTGCCAGCAGTTTCAACAACCACAATGAGCAGTTCTTC
>.|TRBJ2-3|TRBV13|12|.
CASSYARDTQYF
TGTGCCAGCAGCTACGCTAGGGATACGCAGTATTTT
>.|TRBJ2-7|TRBV18|18|.
CASSPQREGRDSHYEQYF
TGTGCCAGCTCCCCACAAAGAGAGGGACGGGACTCCCACTACGAGCAGTACTTC
>.|TRBJ2-5|TRBV28|15|TRBD1
CASSLTAGGVETQYF
TGTGCCAGCAGTTTAACGGCAGGGGGCGTGGAGACCCAGTACTTC
>once|TRBJ2-3|TRBV5-6|15|TRBD2
CASSLGLAGGRTQYF
TGTGCCAGCAGCTTGGGGCTAGCGGGGGGGAGGACGCAGTATTTT
>.|TRBJ2-1|TRBV7-3|16|TRBD2
CASSPRGGALANEQFF
TGTGCCAGCAGCCCCCGGGGGGGGGCGCTTGCAAATGAGCAGTTCTTC
>.|TRBJ1-2|TRBV19|13|.
CASSIMQGTGYTF
TGTGCCAGTAGTATAATGCAGGGTACGGGCTACACCTTC
>.|TRBJ2-1|TRBV28|13|.
CASSSNNHNEQFF
TGTGCCAGCAGTTCCAACAACCACAATGAGCAGTTCTTC
>.|TRBJ2-6|TRBV5-4|16|.
CASSSNRASGANVLTF
TGTGCCAGCAGCTCGAACAGGGCCTCTGGGGCCAACGTCCTGACTTTC
>few|TRBJ1-1|TRBV19|13|.
CASSIRGNTEAFF
TGTGCCAGTAGTATTAGAGGGAACACTGAAGCTTTCTTT
>few|TRBJ1-2|TRBV19|13|.
CASSIQGRDGYTF
TGTGCCAGTAGTATTCAGGGGAGGGATGGCTACACCTTC
>.|TRBJ2-7|TRBV6-5|15|TRBD2
CASSSGTSGYYEQYF
TGTGCCAGCAGTTCCGGGACTAGCGGTTACTACGAGCAGTACTTC
>.|TRBJ2-6|TRBV4-1|19|TRBD1
CASSQDQGQGASGANVLTF
TGCGCCAGCAGCCAAGATCAGGGGCAGGGGGCTTCTGGGGCCAACGTCCTGACTTTC
>.|TRBJ2-1|TRBV5-1|17|.
CASSFEAPGVGYNEQFF
TGCGCCAGCAGCTTCGAAGCACCAGGGGTCGGTTACAATGAGCAGTTCTTC
>.|TRBJ1-4|TRBV28|14|.
CASSPQGLNEKLFF
TGTGCCAGCAGCCCTCAGGGATTGAATGAAAAACTGTTTTTT
>.|TRBJ2-5|TRBV5-1|15|TRBD2
CASSPPGGNQETQYF
TGCGCCAGCAGCCCACCGGGGGGGAACCAAGAGACCCAGTACTTC
>.|TRBJ2-1|TRBV9|16|TRBD2
CASSGSGGASYNEQFF
TGTGCCAGCAGCGGTAGCGGGGGGGCATCCTACAATGAGCAGTTCTTC
>.|TRBJ2-6|TRBV4-2|17|TRBD1
CASSQGGTGSGANVLTF
TGTGCCAGCAGCCAAGGGGGGACAGGGTCTGGGGCCAACGTCCTGACTTTC
>.|TRBJ1-2|TRBV5-6|15|.
CASSSDQGFYNGYTF
TGTGCCAGCAGCTCCGACCAGGGGTTCTATAACGGCTACACCTTC
>.|TRBJ2-3|TRBV5-4|14|.
CASKTGGGTDTQYF
TGTGCCAGCAAGACGGGCGGGGGCACAGATACGCAGTATTTT
>.|TRBJ1-1|TRBV7-8|14|.
CASSPQGFATEAFF
TGTGCCAGCAGCCCGCAGGGCTTCGCCACTGAAGCTTTCTTT
>.|TRBJ2-5|TRBV5-4|14|.
CASSLGEIQETQYF
TGTGCCAGCAGCTTGGGCGAAATCCAAGAGACCCAGTACTTC
>once|TRBJ1-2|TRBV29-1|10|.
CSVFDTRYTF
TGCAGCGTCTTCGACACCCGCTACACCTTC
>.|TRBJ2-2|TRBV9|17|.
CASNSPDARGGTGELFF
TGTGCCAGCAACTCACCCGACGCCAGAGGAGGAACCGGGGAGCTGTTTTTT
>.|TRBJ2-3|TRBV5-1|15|TRBD2
CVSRFPSGRTDTQYF
TGCGTCAGCAGGTTTCCTAGCGGGAGGACAGATACGCAGTATTTT
>.|TRBJ2-1|TRBV7-2|17|TRBD2
CASSLAGLAGVGNEQFF
TGTGCCAGCAGCTTAGCCGGACTAGCGGGAGTGGGAAATGAGCAGTTCTTC
>.|TRBJ1-3|TRBV7-8|14|.
CASSLTVSGNTIYF
TGTGCCAGCAGCTTAACGGTCTCTGGAAACACCATATATTTT
>once|TRBJ2-1|TRBV9|14|.
CASSNRALYNEQFF
TGTGCCAGCAGCAACAGGGCCCTCTACAATGAGCAGTTCTTC
>.|TRBJ2-7|TRBV5-1|16|TRBD1
CASSPQGGPGGYEQYF
TGCGCCAGCAGCCCCCAAGGGGGCCCCGGAGGATACGAGCAGTACTTC
>.|TRBJ1-3|TRBV12-5|16|.
CASGSSLGGWGNTIYF
TGTGCTAGTGGTTCCAGCCTCGGAGGATGGGGAAACACCATATATTTT
>.|TRBJ1-5|TRBV7-9|13|.
CASSSWDTPTQHF
TGTGCCAGCAGCTCATGGGACACCCCTACCCAGCATTTT
>.|TRBJ1-2|TRBV6-5|13|TRBD1
CASSRDRVHGYTF
TGTGCCAGCAGTAGGGACAGGGTACATGGCTACACCTTC
>once|TRBJ2-2|TRBV11-2|16|TRBD2
CASSPTSGRGTGELFF
TGTGCCAGCAGCCCGACTAGCGGGAGAGGCACCGGGGAGCTGTTTTTT
>.|TRBJ1-1|TRBV7-9|16|TRBD1
CASSPSGGPWSTEAFF
TGTGCCAGCAGCCCCTCAGGGGGTCCTTGGAGCACTGAAGCTTTCTTT
>.|TRBJ2-7|TRBV30|13|TRBD2
CAWRTSGIYEQYF
TGTGCCTGGAGGACTAGCGGGATCTACGAGCAGTACTTC
>.|TRBJ2-5|TRBV5-1|15|TRBD2
CASSFRGGPGETQYF
TGCGCCAGCAGCTTTCGGGGGGGGCCTGGGGAGACCCAGTACTTC
>.|TRBJ2-7|TRBV6-5|13|.
CASKRTESYEQYF
TGTGCCAGCAAGCGGACAGAGTCCTACGAGCAGTACTTC